Listed below are T cell receptor beta chains from one sample, sequenced in a study of cytomegalovirus exposure and HLA in healthy donors. Assay: immunoSEQ multiplex PCR; the TCRdb copy retains only in-frame clones and omits some. The sample includes about 210,000 clones, approximately 84% of them seen just once. The sequenced sample was PBMCs. The receptors derive from a girl aged 2-10 years in good health and CMV-seronegative. The CDR3 runs from the conserved cysteine through the conserved F or W. D genes are given only for firm matches. Size values are once, few and many counts, or a class for expanded clones, and some rows have none.

clone size,D gene,V gene,J gene,CDR3 length,CDR3 protein,CDR3 DNA
-,TRBD2,TRBV9,TRBJ2-1,18,CASGSRRSGESSYNEQFF,TGTGCCAGCGGTTCCCGTCGGAGCGGGGAGAGCTCCTACAATGAGCAGTTCTTC
-,-,TRBV5-4,TRBJ2-3,12,CASSLGGSTQYF,TGTGCCAGCAGCTTGGGTGGGAGTACGCAGTATTTT
-,-,TRBV18,TRBJ2-7,13,CASSPENTYEQYF,TGTGCCAGCTCACCAGAGAATACCTACGAGCAGTACTTC
-,-,TRBV9,TRBJ1-3,16,CASSSPGAGSGNTIYF,TGTGCCAGCAGCTCACCCGGGGCGGGGTCCGGAAACACCATATATTTT
-,TRBD2,TRBV4-1,TRBJ2-1,17,CASSLRPSGSSYNEQFF,TGCGCCAGCAGCCTTAGACCTAGCGGGAGCTCCTACAATGAGCAGTTCTTC
-,TRBD2,TRBV2,TRBJ2-7,13,CASSALAGALEYF,TGTGCCAGCAGTGCACTAGCGGGGGCCCTTGAGTACTTC
-,-,TRBV4-1,TRBJ2-7,15,CASSQDRQRAYEQYF,TGCGCCAGCAGCCAAGATAGACAGCGAGCCTACGAGCAGTACTTC
few,-,TRBV6-6,TRBJ1-2,13,CASFGKQGAGYTF,TGTGCCAGCTTCGGAAAACAGGGAGCCGGCTACACCTTC
-,TRBD1,TRBV5-8,TRBJ2-3,18,CASSPGQLPFASTDTQYF,TGTGCCAGCAGCCCGGGACAGCTACCCTTCGCCAGCACAGATACGCAGTATTTT
-,TRBD1,TRBV5-3,TRBJ1-6,19,CARSLGQGALSSYNSPLHF,TGTGCCAGAAGCTTGGGACAGGGGGCATTAAGCTCCTATAATTCACCCCTCCACTTT
-,TRBD1,TRBV5-1,TRBJ1-1,15,CASSYSTGLNTEAFF,TGCGCCAGCAGCTACTCGACAGGGTTGAACACTGAAGCTTTCTTT
few,-,TRBV6-1,TRBJ2-7,13,CASRQGLIYEQYF,TGTGCCAGCAGGCAGGGACTGATATACGAGCAGTACTTC
few,TRBD2,TRBV4-1,TRBJ2-7,15,CASSQGAGGSYEQYF,TGCGCCAGCAGCCAAGGGGCGGGGGGGTCCTACGAGCAGTACTTC
-,TRBD2,TRBV11-2,TRBJ2-1,17,CASSLLPGLADFDEQFF,TGTGCCAGCAGCTTACTCCCGGGACTAGCGGACTTCGATGAGCAGTTCTTC
-,-,TRBV6-1,TRBJ2-3,12,CASSESEGTQYF,TGTGCCAGCAGTGAAAGCGAGGGTACGCAGTATTTT
once,TRBD2,TRBV6-1,TRBJ2-3,14,CASNQRGISDTQYF,TGTGCCAGCAACCAGCGGGGAATCTCAGATACGCAGTATTTT
-,TRBD2,TRBV2,TRBJ2-3,19,CASSWASGRVLLFTDTQYF,TGTGCCAGCAGTTGGGCTAGCGGGAGGGTCCTACTCTTCACAGATACGCAGTATTTT
once,-,TRBV2,TRBJ2-3,17,CASSGPRAGSSTDTQYF,TGTGCCAGCAGCGGTCCCCGTGCGGGATCTAGCACAGATACGCAGTATTTT
-,-,TRBV7-9,TRBJ2-7,11,CASSSAYEQYF,TGTGCCAGCAGCTCTGCCTACGAGCAGTACTTC
-,TRBD2,TRBV7-9,TRBJ2-3,17,CASSTRTSGGGRDTQYF,TGTGCCAGCAGCACAAGGACTAGCGGGGGGGGACGTGATACGCAGTATTTT
-,TRBD2,TRBV7-9,TRBJ2-3,15,CASSLLAGRTDTQYF,TGTGCCAGCAGCCTCCTAGCGGGTCGCACAGATACGCAGTATTTT
-,-,TRBV2,TRBJ2-5,14,CASSGPDRSETQYF,TGTGCCAGCAGCGGCCCCGACAGGTCTGAGACCCAGTACTTC
-,TRBD2,TRBV7-6,TRBJ2-1,18,CASSLPRLAGGPYNEQFF,TGTGCCAGCAGCTTACCCCGACTAGCGGGGGGGCCCTACAATGAGCAGTTCTTC
-,-,TRBV6-1,TRBJ1-2,16,CASSEDPYRGPYGYTF,TGTGCCAGCAGTGAAGACCCCTATCGAGGGCCCTATGGCTACACCTTC
-,TRBD1,TRBV27,TRBJ2-5,15,CASSPYRGKVETQYF,TGTGCCAGCAGCCCCTACAGGGGTAAGGTAGAGACCCAGTACTTC
-,-,TRBV7-3,TRBJ1-5,11,CASIEAEPQHF,TGTGCCAGCATCGAGGCGGAGCCCCAGCATTTT
-,TRBD2,TRBV6-5,TRBJ2-5,14,CATMGAGAGETQYF,TGTGCCACCATGGGAGCGGGGGCGGGGGAGACCCAGTACTTC
-,-,TRBV30,TRBJ2-3,13,CAWGAFKADTQYF,TGTGCCTGGGGGGCGTTCAAGGCAGATACGCAGTATTTT
-,TRBD1,TRBV5-1,TRBJ2-3,13,CASTDRGTDTQYF,TGCGCCAGCACGGACAGGGGGACAGATACGCAGTATTTT
-,TRBD1,TRBV5-1,TRBJ1-2,12,CASSPGTVGYTF,TGCGCCAGCAGCCCGGGGACAGTTGGCTACACCTTC
once,TRBD1,TRBV6-1,TRBJ1-5,15,CASTPTGNGNQPQHF,TGTGCCAGCACCCCGACAGGGAACGGCAATCAGCCCCAGCATTTT
-,-,TRBV6-5,TRBJ2-7,14,CASSQDSKSYEQYF,TGTGCCAGCAGTCAGGATTCTAAGTCCTACGAGCAGTACTTC
once,TRBD2,TRBV9,TRBJ2-1,16,CASSASGLAGGGEQFF,TGTGCCAGCAGCGCCTCGGGACTAGCGGGCGGGGGGGAGCAGTTCTTC
-,TRBD1,TRBV29-1,TRBJ2-7,13,CSARTGLWYEQYF,TGCAGCGCCCGGACAGGTTTATGGTACGAGCAGTACTTC
-,-,TRBV7-9,TRBJ2-1,15,CASSLRLARGNEQFF,TGTGCCAGCAGCTTAAGGCTAGCGAGGGGAAATGAGCAGTTCTTC
-,-,TRBV11-2,TRBJ2-7,13,CASSSQGPYEQYF,TGTGCCAGCAGCTCGCAGGGCCCCTACGAGCAGTACTTC
-,-,TRBV25-1,TRBJ2-7,12,CASARGLYEQYF,TGTGCCAGCGCCAGGGGTCTCTACGAGCAGTACTTC
-,-,TRBV11-2,TRBJ1-2,13,CASSPQDNYGYTF,TGTGCCAGCAGTCCACAGGATAACTATGGCTACACCTTC
once,TRBD2,TRBV2,TRBJ2-7,15,CASRTGLAGVGEQYF,TGTGCCAGCAGGACGGGACTAGCGGGAGTAGGAGAGCAGTACTTC
-,-,TRBV2,TRBJ2-3,15,CASRPGHSSTDTQYF,TGTGCCAGCAGACCGGGACACTCTAGCACAGATACGCAGTATTTT
-,-,TRBV2,TRBJ2-5,15,CASSEWRGGQETQYF,TGTGCCAGCAGTGAGTGGCGGGGCGGACAAGAGACCCAGTACTTC
-,-,TRBV12-1,TRBJ2-3,14,CASSFGRGTDTQYF,-
once,-,TRBV10-1,TRBJ2-7,14,CASSGPVGGYEQYF,TGCGCCAGCAGTGGGCCGGTAGGGGGTTACGAGCAGTACTTC
once,-,TRBV13,TRBJ1-3,17,CASSLVQGTNSGNTIYF,TGTGCCAGCAGCTTAGTGCAGGGAACCAACTCTGGAAACACCATATATTTT
-,-,TRBV6-5,TRBJ1-2,16,CASSYSNRPYNYGYTF,TGTGCCAGCAGTTACTCCAACAGACCCTATAACTATGGCTACACCTTC
once,-,TRBV5-5,TRBJ1-3,14,CASSLAPAGNTIYF,TGTGCCAGCAGCCTAGCTCCAGCTGGAAACACCATATATTTT
-,-,TRBV5-4,TRBJ2-1,14,CASSFTSTHNEQFF,TGTGCCAGCAGCTTCACTAGTACCCACAATGAGCAGTTCTTC
-,-,TRBV5-5,TRBJ2-2,14,CASSLGHSTGELFF,TGTGCCAGCAGCCTGGGACACTCCACCGGGGAGCTGTTTTTT
-,TRBD1,TRBV9,TRBJ1-2,13,CASSTRQGYGYTF,TGTGCCAGCAGCACCAGACAGGGATATGGCTACACCTTC
-,-,TRBV25-1,TRBJ1-3,14,CASSRDNNENTIYF,TGTGCCAGCAGCCGGGACAATAACGAAAACACCATATATTTT
-,-,TRBV7-2,TRBJ1-2,14,CASSSGGMGYGYTF,TGTGCCAGCAGCTCTGGAGGAATGGGCTATGGCTACACCTTC
-,-,TRBV6-1,TRBJ1-2,14,CASSGTVQNYGYTF,TGTGCCAGCAGTGGGACAGTTCAAAACTATGGCTACACCTTC
-,TRBD1,TRBV6-6,TRBJ1-1,15,CASSFRTGTNTEAFF,TGTGCCAGCAGTTTCCGGACAGGGACGAACACTGAAGCTTTCTTT
-,-,TRBV11-2,TRBJ2-3,14,CASSISPPTDTQYF,TGTGCCAGCAGTATTAGCCCCCCCACAGATACGCAGTATTTT
-,-,TRBV30,TRBJ1-5,16,CAWSTYQGPRNQPQHF,TGTGCCTGGAGCACTTACCAGGGTCCTCGCAATCAGCCCCAGCATTTT
-,-,TRBV9,TRBJ2-1,14,CASSGLAGLYEQFF,TGTGCCAGCAGCGGTCTAGCTGGGTTGTATGAGCAGTTCTTC
-,TRBD2,TRBV2,TRBJ2-1,15,CASTGRGGGYNEQFF,TGTGCCAGCACCGGACGGGGGGGCGGGTACAATGAGCAGTTCTTC
-,-,TRBV10-1,TRBJ2-2,14,CASSDHSGAGELFF,TGCGCCAGCAGTGACCACTCGGGGGCCGGGGAGCTGTTTTTT
once,-,TRBV6-6,TRBJ1-1,13,CASSITGSPEAFF,TGTGCCAGCAGTATAACAGGGTCCCCCGAAGCTTTCTTT